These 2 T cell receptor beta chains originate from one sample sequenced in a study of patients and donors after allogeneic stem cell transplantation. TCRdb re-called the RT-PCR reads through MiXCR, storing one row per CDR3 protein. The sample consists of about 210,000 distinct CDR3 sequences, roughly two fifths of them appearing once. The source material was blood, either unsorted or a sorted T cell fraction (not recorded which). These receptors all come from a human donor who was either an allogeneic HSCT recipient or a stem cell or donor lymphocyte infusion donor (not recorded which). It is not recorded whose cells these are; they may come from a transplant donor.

The CDR3 loop is CASSPRGHGSNQPQHF. The CDR3 nucleotides read TGTGCCAGCAGTCCCAGGGGGCACGGTAGCAATCAGCCCCAGCATTTT. The V gene is TRBV28, the J gene TRBJ1-5; 8 nucleotides match TRBD1. Trimming removed 5 bases from V and 0 bases from J; junction bases left unmatched: 6. The germline V gene encodes CDR1 MDHEN and CDR2 SYDVKM. The CDR3 is 16 residues long. Looking up the rest from reference TRBV28 and TRBJ1-5 gives the full variable domain: DVKVTQSSRYLVKRTGEKVFLECVQDMDHENMFWYRQDPGLGLRLIYFSYDVKMKEKGDIPEGYSVSREKKERFSLILESASTNQTSMYLCASSPRGHGSNQPQHFGDGTRLSIL.

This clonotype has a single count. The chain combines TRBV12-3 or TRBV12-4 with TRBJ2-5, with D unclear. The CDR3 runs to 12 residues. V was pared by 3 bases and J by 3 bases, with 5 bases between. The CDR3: CASSFFKETQYF. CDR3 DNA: TGTGCCAGCAGTTTCTTTAAAGAGACCCAGTACTTC.